The source of this TCR beta chain is a study of OX40 agonist ivuxolimab in advanced cancers. Study overall: Ivuxolimab, which patients received intravenously every 2 weeks, was dosed at 0.01 to 10 mg/kg. Study-level findings and limits: Some nonresponders additionally presented with little normalized T-cell clonal expansion.

A history of autoimmune disease or systemic immunosuppression excluded patients. As for this clone: Antigen unknown.

Assay: immunoSEQ multiplex PCR; the TCRdb copy retains only in-frame clones and omits some. The sample has some 46,000 clones; approximately 83% are singletons. Germline CDR1 SGHVS, CDR2 FNYEAQ. This CDR3 comprises 17 residues. V lost 4 bases and J lost 2; bases outside the gene matches: 6. Sample: CD4+ or CD8+ T cells sorted from blood, taken in a trial of the OX40 agonist ivuxolimab. The chain couples TRBV7-6 to TRBJ2-3; 13 nucleotides agree with TRBD2. The clonotype was recovered from an adult with an advanced solid tumor such as melanoma, head and neck, liver or kidney cancer. The CDR3 sequence is CASSSRTSGGVTDTQYF. The DNA of the CDR3 is TGTGCCAGCAGCTCACGGACTAGCGGGGGAGTCACAGATACGCAGTATTTT.